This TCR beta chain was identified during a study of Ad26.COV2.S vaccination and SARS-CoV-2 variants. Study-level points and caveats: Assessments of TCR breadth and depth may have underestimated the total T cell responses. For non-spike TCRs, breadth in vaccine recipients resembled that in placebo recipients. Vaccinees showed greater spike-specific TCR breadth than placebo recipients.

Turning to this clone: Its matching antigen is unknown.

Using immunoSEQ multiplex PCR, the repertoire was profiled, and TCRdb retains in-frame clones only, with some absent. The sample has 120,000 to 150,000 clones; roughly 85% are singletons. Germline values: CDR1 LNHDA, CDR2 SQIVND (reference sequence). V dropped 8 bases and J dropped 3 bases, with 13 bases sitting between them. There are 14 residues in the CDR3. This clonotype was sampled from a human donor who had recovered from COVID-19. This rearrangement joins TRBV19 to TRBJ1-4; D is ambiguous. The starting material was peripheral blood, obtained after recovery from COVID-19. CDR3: CASRLGVSNEKLFF. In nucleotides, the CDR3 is TGTGCCAGTCGACTGGGCGTCTCTAATGAAAAACTGTTTTTT.